These 17 T cell receptor beta chains originate from one sample sequenced in a study of cytomegalovirus exposure and HLA in healthy donors. PCR involved 60 Vbeta and 13 Jbeta primers. Measured with immunoSEQ multiplex PCR; TCRdb has only the in-frame clones, and not every one. The repertoire includes fewer than 200,000 clones, roughly 84% of them detected once, and approximately 1.6% sits in the top ten. Sequencing input: PBMCs. The receptors were gathered from a male donor in good health and CMV-seronegative.

The rearrangement uses TRBV28 and TRBJ2-1; TRBD1 aligns across 7 bases. Germline trimming cut 4 bases from V and 4 bases from J; bases unmatched to any gene: 10. CDR3 length: 16 residues. CDR1 and CDR2 (germline): MDHEN, SYDVKM. The CDR3: CASSSTGNKVYNEQFF. In DNA, the CDR3 is TGTGCCAGCAGTTCGACAGGGAATAAGGTATACAATGAGCAGTTCTTC.

The chain combines TRBV5-1 with TRBJ1-2; 7 bases are shared with TRBD1. CDR1 SGHRS and CDR2 YFSETQ come from the germline V gene. V was clipped by 0 bases and J by 4 bases; unmatched bases: 3. The CDR3 runs to 14 residues. As DNA, the CDR3 is TGCGCCAGCAGCTTGGAGGCAGGGGGCTATGGCTACACCTTC. It yields the protein CASSLEAGGYGYTF.

The chain links TRBV7-2 to TRBJ2-3; D might be TRBD2 (7 bases). Germline-derived CDR1 and CDR2 are SGHTA and FQGNSA. Trimming pared 5 bases from V and 5 bases from J, leaving 14 bases between. This CDR3 spans 14 amino acids. The chain's CDR3 is CASSERDTQDTQYF. The CDR3 coding sequence is TGTGCCAGCAGCGAGCGGGACACCCAAGATACGCAGTATTTT.

This chain uses TRBV7-4 with TRBJ2-2, with 9 bases that match TRBD2. CDR1 SGHVT and CDR2 SQSDAQ come from the germline V gene. V lost 5 bases and J lost 3; bases outside the gene matches: 10. The CDR3 spans 17 residues. The CDR3 sequence: CASSPLAGGAHTGELFF. The CDR3 DNA is TGTGCCAGCAGCCCCTTGGCGGGAGGGGCCCACACCGGGGAGCTGTTTTTT.

This clone showed up just once. This sequence joins TRBV5-5 and TRBJ2-3; TRBD1 agrees at 7 bases. CDR3 length equals 16 residues. The ends lost 0 bases at V and 0 bases at J; junction bases unmatched: 4. Germline V gives CDR1 SGHKS, CDR2 YYEKEE (reference sequence). The CDR3 nucleotides are TGTGCCAGCAGCTTGGGCAAGGGGGCTAGCACAGATACGCAGTATTTT. It is translated as CASSLGKGASTDTQYF.

This chain uses TRBV6-5 with TRBJ1-1; weak D call: TRBD1 (6 bases). V lost 5 bases, J lost 11 bases, and 24 bases lay in between. This CDR3 has 15 amino acids. From germline, CDR1 is MNHEY and CDR2 SVGAGI. The CDR3 DNA is TGTGCCAGCAGTCAAGGGCGGTGGACAGCGGTTGGGGCTTTCTTT. This translates into CASSQGRWTAVGAFF.

The chain carries TRBV27 and TRBJ2-1; 7 bases align to TRBD2. Germline V gives CDR1 MNHEY, CDR2 SMNVEV (reference sequence). The CDR3 is made up of 14 amino acids. V shed 5 bases and J 9 bases; nucleotides not matched to a gene: 10. DNA of the CDR3: TGTGCCAGCAGTCCCGGGACTACCATCTTTGAGCAGTTCTTC. The encoded protein is CASSPGTTIFEQFF.

The CDR3 DNA follows: TGTGCCAGCAGTTCCATTTTCGGGGACAGGTCCTACGAGCAGTACTTC. As protein: CASSSIFGDRSYEQYF. The chain joins TRBV27 to TRBJ2-7; 8 bases fit TRBD1. The CDR3 spans 16 residues. Germline CDR1 and CDR2: MNHEY and SMNVEV (reference sequence). V lost 4 bases and J lost 1; bases outside the gene matches: 9.

J is TRBJ2-2 and V is TRBV6-4; TRBD2 might be the D (7 bases). Trimming removed 4 bases from V and 2 bases from J, with 17 bases in between. The CDR3 loop spans 17 amino acids. Germline-derived CDR1 and CDR2 are MRHNA and SNTAGT. CDR3 DNA: TGTGCCAGCAGTGTCGAAAGGGGGGGTGCAAACACCGGGGAGCTGTTTTTT. The encoded protein is CASSVERGGANTGELFF.

CDR3 bases: TGCAGCGCGAGGGCGCGGGAAAAGCACAATGAGCAGTTCTTC. It yields the protein CSARAREKHNEQFF. This chain joins TRBV29-1 and TRBJ2-1; possibly TRBD2 for D (6 bases). The germline gives CDR1 SQVTM, CDR2 ANQGSEA. V lost 7 bases and J 5 bases, leaving 18 bases between the germline ends. This CDR3 contains 14 residues.

V and J are TRBV4-1 and TRBJ1-2; D not resolved. The germline CDR1 and CDR2 sequences are MGHRA and YSYEKL. V gave up 4 bases and J gave up 8 bases, with 23 bases separating them. The CDR3 has 16 residues. The CDR3 loop is CASSPTEREGSDGYTF. The CDR3 DNA is TGCGCCAGCAGCCCGACGGAAAGGGAGGGTAGCGACGGCTACACCTTC.

The chain's CDR3 is CASSLEGVFEKLFF. The CDR3 region has the DNA TGTGCCAGCAGCTTGGAAGGGGTATTTGAAAAACTGTTTTTT. The chain joins TRBV5-4 to TRBJ1-4, with D perhaps TRBD1 (5 bases). Germline CDR1 reads SGHNT; CDR2 reads YYREEE (reference sequence). Between the trimmed V and J ends, which lost 0 bases and 7 bases, there was a span of 10 bases. The CDR3 is made up of 14 amino acids.

This clone came up once. V gene TRBV7-3 combines with J gene TRBJ2-3; no firm D call. Germline CDR1 reads SGHTA; CDR2 reads FQGTGA. CDR3 size: 17 residues. V dropped 3 bases and J dropped 0 bases, with 16 bases sitting between them. The CDR3 DNA reads TGTGCCAGCAGCTTGTCGGGTACGCTTTCTAGCACAGATACGCAGTATTTT. Its translation: CASSLSGTLSSTDTQYF.

This chain connects TRBV5-6 to TRBJ1-2; no definite D call. Germline CDR1 is SGHDT and CDR2 is YYEEEE. This CDR3 has 14 amino acids. V shed 3 bases and J shed 4 bases, with 13 bases lying between them. The CDR3: CASSSWASRYGYTF. DNA of the CDR3: TGTGCCAGCAGCTCCTGGGCTTCACGCTATGGCTACACCTTC.

The CDR3 DNA is TGTGCCAGCACTCAAGGGAGCCAGCCCCAGCATTTT. Protein sequence: CASTQGSQPQHF. The chain links TRBV28 to TRBJ1-5, with no clear D. V was clipped by 7 bases and J by 7 bases, with 11 bases between them. The CDR3 runs to 12 residues. The germline CDR1 and CDR2 sequences are MDHEN and SYDVKM.

This chain uses TRBV19 with TRBJ2-2; TRBD2 is a possible D gene (7 bases). V shed 7 bases and J shed 6 bases, with 15 bases lying between them. Germline V CDR1 and CDR2: LNHDA, SQIVND (reference sequence). The length of the CDR3 is 14 residues. The CDR3 loop is CASNGGALAGELFF. The CDR3 nucleotides read TGTGCCAGTAATGGGGGGGCCCTCGCCGGGGAGCTGTTTTTT.

This clone was recorded once. The rearrangement joins TRBV5-4 to TRBJ1-3; weak D call: TRBD1 (6 bases). This CDR3 spans 14 amino acids. Trimming stripped 4 bases from V and 3 bases from J, with 11 bases between. Germline CDR1 SGHNT, CDR2 YYREEE (reference sequence). The CDR3 sequence is CASSAQGFGNTIYF. For the CDR3, the DNA is TGTGCCAGCAGCGCACAGGGTTTTGGAAACACCATATATTTT.